Reported below is one T cell receptor (beta chain). These data come from a study of radiation and T cells in renal cell carcinoma. The V gene end was trimmed by 4 bases and the J gene end by 4 bases; junction bases not matched to a gene: 9. CDR1 SGHRS and CDR2 YFSETQ come from the germline V gene. CDR3 size: 16 residues. The sample's time point: blood 2 weeks post-SBRT. This sample's treatment: 15 Gy SBRT to primary tumor, nephrectomy 4 weeks later. Using immunoSEQ multiplex PCR, the repertoire was profiled, and TCRdb retains in-frame clones only, with some absent. The data show about 120,000 clones, around 81% seen once.

V and J are TRBV5-1 and TRBJ2-5, with 11 bases fitting TRBD2. The receptor comes from a man aged 50 to 59 with renal cell carcinoma. The specimen was blood, collected from a patient whose treatment included radiotherapy and nephrectomy. In nucleotides, the CDR3 is TGCGCCAGCAGCGCGGTAGCGGGGGGGCCTTCAGAGACCCAGTACTTC. Translation gives CASSAVAGGPSETQYF.